This T cell receptor (beta chain) was captured in a study of T cell changes during pregnancy in multiple sclerosis. This CDR3 has 15 amino acids. V lost 2 bases to trimming and J lost 5 bases, with 13 bases between them. Germline loops: CDR1 LNHNV, CDR2 YYDKDF (reference sequence). The table came from immunoSEQ multiplex PCR; TCRdb's copy has only in-frame clones and leaves some out. The table records tens of thousands of clones, nearly 90% of them present only once. The chain uses TRBV15 and TRBJ2-4, with D tentatively TRBD2 (5 bases). The input for sequencing was CD8+ T cells from peripheral blood mononuclear cells, taken in the second trimester of pregnancy. The receptor was isolated from a female donor with multiple sclerosis, enrolled in a pregnancy study. In nucleotides, the CDR3 is TGTGCCACCAGCAGAAGCGGCCTTACCCAAAACATTCAGTACTTC. Translation: CATSRSGLTQNIQYF.